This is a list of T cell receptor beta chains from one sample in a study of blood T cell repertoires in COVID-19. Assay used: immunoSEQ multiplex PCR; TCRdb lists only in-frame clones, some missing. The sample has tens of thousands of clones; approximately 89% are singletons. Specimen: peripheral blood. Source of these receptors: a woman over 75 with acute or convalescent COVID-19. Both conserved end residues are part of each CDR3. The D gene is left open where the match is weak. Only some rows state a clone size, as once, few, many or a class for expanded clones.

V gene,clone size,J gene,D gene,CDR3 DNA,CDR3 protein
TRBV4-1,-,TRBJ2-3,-,TGCGCCAGCAGCCAAGAAGGTTCGGGGGGCACAGATACGCAGTATTTT,CASSQEGSGGTDTQYF
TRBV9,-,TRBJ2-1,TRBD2,TGTGCCAGCAGTTCGGGCGGGAGTATCCCTGAGCAGTTCTTC,CASSSGGSIPEQFF
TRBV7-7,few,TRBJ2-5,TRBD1,TGTGCTAGCAGCTACGGGACAGCGGTCCAAGAGACCCAGTACTTC,CASSYGTAVQETQYF
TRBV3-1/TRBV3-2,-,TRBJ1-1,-,TGTGCCAGCAGCCGCCGACAGAACACTGAAGCTTTCTTT,CASSRRQNTEAFF
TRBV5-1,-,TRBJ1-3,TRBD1,TGCGCCAGCAGCTTGTTGGGACAGGACGGAATCTCTGGAAACACCATATATTTT,CASSLLGQDGISGNTIYF
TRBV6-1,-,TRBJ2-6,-,TGTGCCAGCAGTGTGGGGGGGGGCGCTGGGGCCAACGTCCTGACTTTC,CASSVGGGAGANVLTF
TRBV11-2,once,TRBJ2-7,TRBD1,TGTGCCAGCAGCTTAGATGGGTTGGGCAGGGGGCGTTACGAGCAGTACTTC,CASSLDGLGRGRYEQYF
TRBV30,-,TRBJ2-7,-,TGTGCCTGGAGTGTAGCAGGGGCCTACGAGCAGTACTTC,CAWSVAGAYEQYF
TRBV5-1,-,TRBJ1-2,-,TGCGCCAGCAACCCCGAGGTCGGTGCTGGTGGCTACACCTTC,CASNPEVGAGGYTF
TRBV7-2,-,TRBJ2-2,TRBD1,TGTGCCAGCAGCCCTCGGACAGGGGGGACCGGGGAGCTGTTTTTT,CASSPRTGGTGELFF
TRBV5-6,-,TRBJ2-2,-,TGTGCCAGCAGCCTAGGTCAGACGAACACCGGGGAGCTGTTTTTT,CASSLGQTNTGELFF
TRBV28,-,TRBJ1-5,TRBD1,TGTGCCAGCAGAACCACAAGACAGGGTGTTGTGCAGCCCCAGCATTTT,CASRTTRQGVVQPQHF
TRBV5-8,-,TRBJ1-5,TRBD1,TGTGCCAGCAGCTTGGGGACAGGGGGATATCAGCCCCAGCATTTT,CASSLGTGGYQPQHF
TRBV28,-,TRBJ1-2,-,TGTGCCAGCCAACAGGCGACCGGAGGCTACACCTTC,CASQQATGGYTF
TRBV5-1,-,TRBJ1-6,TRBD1,TGCGCCAGCAGCTTGGACCCCGGACAGGATGGGGATTCACCCCTCCACTTT,CASSLDPGQDGDSPLHF
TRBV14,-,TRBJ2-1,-,TGTGCCAGCAGCCCCCGTACCGCGAGGGGAGGAAATGAGCAGTTCTTC,CASSPRTARGGNEQFF
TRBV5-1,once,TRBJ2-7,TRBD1,TGCGCCAGCAGCTTGGCCGGCAGGGGGCAAGGCGAGCAGTACTTC,CASSLAGRGQGEQYF
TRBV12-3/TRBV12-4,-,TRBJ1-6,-,TGTGCCAGCAGTTTAGCTAAATCACCCCTCCACTTT,CASSLAKSPLHF
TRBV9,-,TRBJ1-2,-,TGTGCCAGCAGCGTCCAACAGGGCCCCTATGGCTACACCTTC,CASSVQQGPYGYTF
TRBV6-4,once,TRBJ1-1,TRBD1,TGTGCCAGCGAGGGGACAGGGTCGAGGACTGAAGCTTTCTTT,CASEGTGSRTEAFF
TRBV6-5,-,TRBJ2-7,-,TGTGCCAGCAGTTCGGGTCTTTACGAGCAGTACTTC,CASSSGLYEQYF